Below are 32 T cell receptor beta chains sequenced from a single sample in a study of T cell responses to AZD1222 COVID-19 vaccine. Sequenced by immunoSEQ multiplex PCR; TCRdb stores in-frame clones only, minus some. Here the sample spans about 110,000 clones, approximately 91% being singletons. The specimen was peripheral blood, collected on day 0 of AZD1222 vaccination. These receptors were taken from an adult in good health.

CDR3 sequence reads: CSASDRAVNAFF. CDR3 DNA: TGCAGCGCTTCGGACAGGGCCGTGAACGCTTTCTTT. This chain connects TRBV29-1 to TRBJ1-1; 8 bases fit TRBD1. Germline CDR1 reads SQVTM; CDR2 reads ANQGSEA. This CDR3 comprises 12 residues. The junction had 12 bases not matched to a gene; V was cut back by 7 bases and J by 11 bases.

This sequence joins TRBV12-5 and TRBJ1-6; D not resolved. The CDR3 runs to 15 residues. Trimming took off 6 bases at V and 7 bases at J, with 16 bases between the two ends. The germline CDR1 and CDR2 sequences are LGHNT and FRNRAP. The CDR3 sequence is CASGRDSARNSPLHF. The CDR3 coding sequence is TGTGCTAGTGGGCGCGACTCTGCGAGAAATTCACCCCTCCACTTT. The complete variable domain, with remaining parts taken from reference TRBV12-5 and TRBJ1-6, reads DARVTQTPRHKVTEMGQEVTMRCQPILGHNTVFWYRQTMMQGLELLAYFRNRAPLDDSGMPKDRFSAEMPDATLATLKIQPSEPRDSAVYFCASGRDSARNSPLHFGNGTRLTVT.

V is TRBV2 and J is TRBJ2-1; 7 bases map to TRBD2. In germline, CDR1 is SNHLY, CDR2 FYNNEI. The length of the CDR3 is 14 residues. The ends lost 7 bases at V and 4 bases at J; junction bases unmatched: 7. The CDR3 coding sequence is TGTGCCAGCATCTCAGCGGGACTGTACAATGAGCAGTTCTTC. Translated, it gives CASISAGLYNEQFF.

The V call is TRBV7-7, the J call TRBJ2-1; perhaps TRBD2 as D (7 bases). Trimming left V 5 bases short and J 8 bases short, with 16 bases between. CDR3 length equals 14 residues. Looked up from germline, CDR1 is SSHAT and CDR2 is FNYEAQ (reference sequence). The CDR3 nucleotides are TGTGCCAGCAGCCACCGGGGGGCTTGGGATGAGCAGTTCTTC. It yields the protein CASSHRGAWDEQFF.

V gene TRBV21-1 combines with J gene TRBJ1-1; TRBD1, the table's D call, lacks a check against the DNA. TRBV21-1 is listed as a pseudogene. The CDR3 sequence is 18 residues long. The CDR3 bases are TGTGCCAGCAGCAAAGCGCGACGGACACCGGGCATGAACACTGAAGCTTTCTTT. Translating it yields CASSKARRTPGMNTEAFF.

This chain joins TRBV28 and TRBJ1-5; possible D gene TRBD1, 6 bases. Germline-derived CDR1 and CDR2 are MDHEN and SYDVKM. The CDR3 length is 15 residues. Between the trimmed V and J ends, which lost 1 base and 3 bases, there was a span of 10 bases. The CDR3 reads CASSLSGAPNQPQHF. In nucleotides, the CDR3 is TGTGCCAGCAGTTTATCAGGGGCCCCCAATCAGCCCCAGCATTTT.

This clone showed up just a few times. The chain employs TRBV19 and TRBJ2-3; 14 bases line up with TRBD2. Germline CDR1 LNHDA, CDR2 SQIVND (reference sequence). The CDR3 runs 17 residues. Germline trimming cut 5 bases from V and 4 bases from J; bases unmatched to any gene: 8. The CDR3: CASSSGLAGVGPDTQYF. In DNA form, the CDR3 reads TGTGCCAGTAGTTCGGGACTAGCGGGGGTGGGCCCAGATACGCAGTATTTT. Filled out from reference TRBV19 and TRBJ2-3, the complete variable domain reads DGGITQSPKYLFRKEGQNVTLSCEQNLNHDAMYWYRQDPGQGLRLIYYSQIVNDFQKGDIAEGYSVSREKKESFPLTVTSAQKNPTAFYLCASSSGLAGVGPDTQYFGPGTRLTVL.

The chain combines TRBV19 with TRBJ1-2; no clear D. The V and J ends lost 7 bases and 7 bases respectively, with 16 bases between them. This CDR3 region has 13 residues. The germline gives CDR1 LNHDA, CDR2 SQIVND (reference sequence). The chain's CDR3 is CASIGPDKAGYTF. For the CDR3, the DNA is TGTGCCAGTATCGGCCCCGATAAAGCTGGCTACACCTTC. Looking up the rest from reference TRBV19 and TRBJ1-2 gives the full variable domain: DGGITQSPKYLFRKEGQNVTLSCEQNLNHDAMYWYRQDPGQGLRLIYYSQIVNDFQKGDIAEGYSVSREKKESFPLTVTSAQKNPTAFYLCASIGPDKAGYTFGSGTRLTVV.

This chain's CDR3 is CASSISSNRFANTGELFF. As DNA, the CDR3 is TGTGCCAGTAGTATTAGTTCAAACAGGTTCGCGAACACCGGGGAGCTGTTTTTT. The genes are TRBV19 and TRBJ2-2, with a tentative D call TRBD1 (5 bases). The CDR3 runs 18 residues. Trimming removed 3 bases at V and 0 bases at J, with 17 bases between. Germline V gene lookup returns CDR1 LNHDA and CDR2 SQIVND (reference sequence).

This chain uses TRBV19 with TRBJ1-2; no definite D call. Trimming pared 5 bases from V and 0 bases from J, leaving 13 bases between. The CDR3 has 15 residues. Germline CDR1 LNHDA, CDR2 SQIVND (reference sequence). The CDR3 spells CASSRVVSPNYGYTF. The CDR3 DNA is TGTGCCAGTAGTCGTGTTGTAAGCCCTAACTATGGCTACACCTTC.

The chain joins TRBV11-2 to TRBJ2-7; 11 bases fit TRBD2. The trim removed 4 bases at V and 6 bases at J, leaving 5 bases unmatched. Germline V gene lookup returns CDR1 SGHAT and CDR2 FQNNGV. The CDR3 totals 14 residues. DNA of the CDR3: TGTGCCAGCAGCTGGGGACTAGCGGTAGGCGAGCAGTACTTC. Residues: CASSWGLAVGEQYF.

The chain couples TRBV6-1 to TRBJ1-4; D is uncertain. The CDR3 spans 16 residues. CDR1 and CDR2 (germline): MNHNS, SASEGT. V was pared by 0 bases and J by 0 bases, with 8 bases between. The CDR3 region is CASSEAGSATNEKLFF. The CDR3, as DNA: TGTGCCAGCAGTGAAGCTGGGAGTGCAACTAATGAAAAACTGTTTTTT.

The chain combines TRBV18 with TRBJ1-2, with TRBD1 identical over 8 bases. CDR3 size: 16 residues. In germline, CDR1 is KGHSH, CDR2 LQKENI. The J segment lost 0 bases and the V segment lost 3 bases, leaving 6 bases of the junction unmatched. The CDR3 sequence is CASSPLSGQANYGYTF. The CDR3 coding sequence is TGTGCCAGCTCACCCCTATCGGGACAGGCTAACTATGGCTACACCTTC.

This clone was observed a few times. V gene TRBV19 combines with J gene TRBJ1-5; 8 bases agree with TRBD1. J was trimmed by 2 bases and V by 4 bases; bases with no gene match: 7. The CDR3 covers 16 residues. CDR1 and CDR2 from the germline V gene are LNHDA and SQIVND (reference sequence). CDR3 protein: CASSTLQGARNQPQHF. The CDR3 nucleotides read TGTGCCAGTAGTACGCTTCAGGGGGCTCGCAATCAGCCCCAGCATTTT. The whole variable domain, remainder taken from reference TRBV19 and TRBJ1-5, is DGGITQSPKYLFRKEGQNVTLSCEQNLNHDAMYWYRQDPGQGLRLIYYSQIVNDFQKGDIAEGYSVSREKKESFPLTVTSAQKNPTAFYLCASSTLQGARNQPQHFGDGTRLSIL.

The V and J genes are TRBV9 and TRBJ2-1; 9 bases align to TRBD2. The CDR3 totals 13 residues. Trimming took 0 bases from V and 15 from J; bases not matched to a gene: 7. CDR1 is SGDLS, CDR2 YYNGEE, per germline. The CDR3 DNA reads as TGTGCCAGCAGCGTAGGTGGTAGCGGGAGCCCGTTCTTC. This sequence encodes CASSVGGSGSPFF. Full variable domain (remainder filled in from reference TRBV9 and TRBJ2-1): DSGVTQTPKHLITATGQRVTLRCSPRSGDLSVYWYQQSLDQGLQFLIQYYNGEERAKGNILERFSAQQFPDLHSELNLSSLELGDSALYFCASSVGGSGSPFFGPGTRLTVL.

The rearrangement joins TRBV5-4 to TRBJ2-3; TRBD1 agrees at 8 bases. V lost 4 bases, J lost 6 bases, and 7 bases stayed unmatched. In germline, CDR1 is SGHNT, CDR2 YYREEE (reference sequence). The CDR3 spans 14 residues. The CDR3 coding sequence is TGTGCCAGCAGCGTAGACAGGGGAAGGGATACGCAGTATTTT. Protein sequence: CASSVDRGRDTQYF.

The chain carries TRBV7-2 and TRBJ2-3; TRBD2 aligns across 15 bases. The CDR3 runs to 16 residues. The V segment lost 5 bases and the J segment 3 bases; nucleotides outside the gene matches: 3. CDR1 SGHTA and CDR2 FQGNSA come from the germline V gene. The CDR3 loop reads CASSKGTSGGTDTQYF. The CDR3 DNA reads TGTGCCAGCAGCAAGGGGACTAGCGGGGGGACAGATACGCAGTATTTT.

The chain combines TRBV5-4 with TRBJ2-3, with 8 positions matching TRBD2. Trimming removed 4 bases from V and 1 base from J; junction bases left unmatched: 8. Germline V gene lookup returns CDR1 SGHNT and CDR2 YYREEE (reference sequence). This CDR3 contains 16 residues. CDR3 nucleotide sequence: TGTGCCAGCAGCCGGGGGGGGAGTTTGCGCACAGATACGCAGTATTTT. Its translation: CASSRGGSLRTDTQYF.

The genes are TRBV7-6 and TRBJ2-7; possibly TRBD1 for D (6 bases). Germline V lookup: CDR1 SGHVS, CDR2 FNYEAQ. Trimming stripped 1 base from V and 3 bases from J, with 13 bases between. This CDR3 comprises 15 residues. Written as DNA, the CDR3 is TGTGCCAGCAGCTTAGGGGCCGGGACACTCTACGAGCAGTACTTC. Its protein product is CASSLGAGTLYEQYF.

The count of this clone is one. The chain recombines TRBV6-5 with TRBJ1-1; possibly TRBD1 for D (6 bases). This CDR3 spans 15 amino acids. Per the germline V gene, CDR1 is MNHEY and CDR2 is SVGAGI. Between the trimmed V and J ends, which lost 1 base and 1 base, there was a span of 10 bases. In DNA form, the CDR3 reads TGTGCCAGCAGTTACTGGGGGGGACAGAACACTGAAGCTTTCTTT. It yields the protein CASSYWGGQNTEAFF.

The chain carries TRBV5-5 and TRBJ1-1; D possibly corresponds to TRBD1 (5 bases). Germline-derived CDR1 and CDR2 are SGHKS and YYEKEE (reference sequence). This CDR3 spans 15 amino acids. Trimming removed 0 bases at V and 0 bases at J, with 9 bases between. The CDR3 DNA follows: TGTGCCAGCAGCTTGGAGACAGCCTTGAACACTGAAGCTTTCTTT. Translated: CASSLETALNTEAFF.

V is TRBV18 and J is TRBJ2-3, with a possible D match to TRBD1 (5 bases). The V gene's germline CDR1 is KGHSH and CDR2 LQKENI. The CDR3 contains 12 residues. The V and J ends lost 2 bases and 10 bases respectively, with 10 bases between them. CDR3 residues: CASSPVPQAQYF. The CDR3 coding sequence is TGTGCCAGCTCACCAGTCCCACAGGCGCAGTATTTT.

The chain combines TRBV19 with TRBJ1-5, with a possible D match to TRBD1 (5 bases). CDR1 is LNHDA and CDR2 is SQIVND in the germline V gene (reference sequence). Trimming took 6 bases from V and 7 from J, leaving 16 bases between them. This CDR3 contains 14 residues. The DNA for the CDR3 is TGTGCCAGTAGCTTGGCGGGGGACGGACAGCCCCAGCATTTT. Translated, it gives CASSLAGDGQPQHF.

The chain couples TRBV11-3 to TRBJ2-1; D is undetermined. The CDR3 sequence is 15 residues long. Trimming took 7 bases from V and 2 from J, leaving 15 bases between them. Germline V CDR1 and CDR2: SGHNT, YENEEA. This CDR3 is CASTPRSLTYNEQFF. CDR3 coding DNA: TGTGCCAGCACCCCCCGCAGTCTCACCTACAATGAGCAGTTCTTC.

The chain carries TRBV5-4 and TRBJ2-7; 8 bases line up with TRBD2. Unmatched junction bases numbered 3, after V lost 4 bases and J lost 0 bases. Germline V gene sequence: CDR1 SGHNT, CDR2 YYREEE (reference sequence). The CDR3 contains 14 residues. CDR3 in DNA: TGTGCCAGCAGCAAGCGGGGGAGCTCCTACGAGCAGTACTTC. This translates into CASSKRGSSYEQYF.

The chain carries TRBV5-1 and TRBJ1-2; the D gene is possibly TRBD1 (5 bases). This CDR3 comprises 14 residues. Trimming shortened V by 2 bases and J by 1 base, and 9 bases separated the two germline ends. CDR1 is SGHRS, CDR2 YFSETQ, per germline. CDR3 sequence (DNA): TGCGCCAGCAGCTTACAGGTAGATAACTATGGCTACACCTTC. Translating gives CASSLQVDNYGYTF.

J is TRBJ1-6 and V is TRBV2; the D is unclear. CDR3 length: 13 amino acids. CDR1 is SNHLY, CDR2 FYNNEI, per germline. Trimming shortened V by 4 bases and J by 10 bases, and 11 bases separated the two germline ends. The CDR3 here is CASSGTSASPLHF. For the CDR3, the DNA is TGTGCCAGCAGTGGTACATCGGCATCACCCCTCCACTTT.

J is TRBJ1-2 and V is TRBV2; 7 bases line up with TRBD1. Germline-derived CDR1 and CDR2 are SNHLY and FYNNEI. The V segment lost 2 bases and the J segment 4 bases; nucleotides outside the gene matches: 7. The CDR3 loop spans 15 amino acids. The CDR3 nucleotides are TGTGCCAGCAGTGAAAGTTCGACAGGGCCCTATGGCTACACCTTC. Translation: CASSESSTGPYGYTF.

J is TRBJ2-1 and V is TRBV19, with D perhaps matching TRBD2 (6 bases). V dropped 3 bases and J dropped 5 bases, with 8 bases sitting between them. CDR1 and CDR2 (germline): LNHDA, SQIVND (reference sequence). The CDR3 totals 13 residues. The CDR3 sequence is CASSITSNNEQFF. CDR3 sequence (DNA): TGTGCCAGTAGTATTACTAGCAACAATGAGCAGTTCTTC.

The genes are TRBV5-6 and TRBJ1-1; D remains unclear. V shed 0 bases and J shed 12 bases, with 21 bases lying between them. The CDR3 covers 15 residues. CDR1 is SGHDT, CDR2 YYEEEE, per germline. CDR3 residues: CASSLARGRSTKTFF. CDR3 nucleotide sequence: TGTGCCAGCAGCTTGGCCCGAGGCCGTTCCACCAAAACTTTCTTT.

This chain uses TRBV18 with TRBJ1-1; maybe TRBD1 (6 bases). The ends were cut back, 2 bases at V and 7 bases at J, with 14 bases in the middle. There are 14 residues in the CDR3. Per germline, CDR1 KGHSH and CDR2 LQKENI. The CDR3 spells CASSPSTDSHEAFF. CDR3 sequence (DNA): TGTGCCAGCTCACCATCGACGGACAGCCATGAAGCTTTCTTT.

The chain is built from TRBV19 and TRBJ1-1; unclear D gene. The germline CDR1 and CDR2 sequences are LNHDA and SQIVND (reference sequence). The CDR3 length is 12 residues. The V and J ends lost 3 bases and 4 bases respectively, with 6 bases between them. The CDR3 loop is CASSIMATEAFF. The CDR3 DNA reads as TGTGCCAGTAGTATTATGGCCACTGAAGCTTTCTTT.